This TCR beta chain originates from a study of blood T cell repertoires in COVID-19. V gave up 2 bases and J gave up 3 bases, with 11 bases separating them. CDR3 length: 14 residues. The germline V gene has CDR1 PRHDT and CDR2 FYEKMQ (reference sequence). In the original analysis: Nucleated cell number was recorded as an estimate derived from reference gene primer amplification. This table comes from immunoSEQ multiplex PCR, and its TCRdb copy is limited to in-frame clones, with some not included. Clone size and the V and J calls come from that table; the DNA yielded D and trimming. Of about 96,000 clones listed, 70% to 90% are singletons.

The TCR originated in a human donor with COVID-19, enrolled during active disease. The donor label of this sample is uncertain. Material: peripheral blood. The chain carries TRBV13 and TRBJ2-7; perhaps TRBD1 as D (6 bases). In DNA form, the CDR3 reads TGTGCCAGCAGCTTATGGGGGCTCGGCTACGAGCAGTACTTC. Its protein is CASSLWGLGYEQYF.